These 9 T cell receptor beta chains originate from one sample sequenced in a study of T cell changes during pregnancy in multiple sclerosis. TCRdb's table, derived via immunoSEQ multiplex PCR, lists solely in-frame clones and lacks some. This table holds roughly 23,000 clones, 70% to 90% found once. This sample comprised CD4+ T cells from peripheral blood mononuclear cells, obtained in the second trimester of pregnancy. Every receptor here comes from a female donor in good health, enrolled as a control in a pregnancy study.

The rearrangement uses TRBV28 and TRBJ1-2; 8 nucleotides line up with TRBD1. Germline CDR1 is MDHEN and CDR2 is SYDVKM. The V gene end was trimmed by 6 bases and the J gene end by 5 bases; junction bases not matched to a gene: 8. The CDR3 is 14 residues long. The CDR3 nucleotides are TGTGCCAGCAGACCACCGGACAGGGCTTATGGCTACACCTTC. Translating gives CASRPPDRAYGYTF.

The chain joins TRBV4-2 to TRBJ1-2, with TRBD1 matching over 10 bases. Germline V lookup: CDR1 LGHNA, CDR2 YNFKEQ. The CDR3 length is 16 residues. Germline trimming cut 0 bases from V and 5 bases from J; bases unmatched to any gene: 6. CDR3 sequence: CASSQEGDRGEYGYTF. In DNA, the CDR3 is TGTGCCAGCAGCCAAGAGGGGGACAGGGGAGAATATGGCTACACCTTC.

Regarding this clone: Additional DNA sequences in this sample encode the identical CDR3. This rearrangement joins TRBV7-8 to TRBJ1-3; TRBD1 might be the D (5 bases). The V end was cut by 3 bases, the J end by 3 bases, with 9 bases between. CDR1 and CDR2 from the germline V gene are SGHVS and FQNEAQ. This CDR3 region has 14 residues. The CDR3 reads CASSFREGGNTIYF. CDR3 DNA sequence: TGTGCCAGCAGCTTCAGGGAGGGTGGAAACACCATATATTTT. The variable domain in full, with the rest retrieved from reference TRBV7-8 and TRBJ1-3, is GAGVSQSPRYKVAKRGQDVALRCDPISGHVSLFWYQQALGQGPEFLTYFQNEAQLDKSGLPSDRFFAERPEGSVSTLKIQRTQQEDSAVYLCASSFREGGNTIYFGEGSWLTVV.

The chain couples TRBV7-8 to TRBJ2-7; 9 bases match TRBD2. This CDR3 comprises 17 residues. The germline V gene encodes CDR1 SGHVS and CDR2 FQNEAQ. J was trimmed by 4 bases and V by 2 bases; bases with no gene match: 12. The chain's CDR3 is CASSLPPRLAVGYEQYF. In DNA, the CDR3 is TGTGCCAGCAGCTTACCCCCGAGACTAGCGGTGGGTTACGAGCAGTACTTC.

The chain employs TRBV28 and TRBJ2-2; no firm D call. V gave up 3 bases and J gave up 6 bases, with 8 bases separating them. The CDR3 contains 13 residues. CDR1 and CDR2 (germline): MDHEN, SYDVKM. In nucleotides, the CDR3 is TGTGCCAGCAGTTTTTTGGCCCCCGGGGAGCTGTTTTTT. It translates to CASSFLAPGELFF.

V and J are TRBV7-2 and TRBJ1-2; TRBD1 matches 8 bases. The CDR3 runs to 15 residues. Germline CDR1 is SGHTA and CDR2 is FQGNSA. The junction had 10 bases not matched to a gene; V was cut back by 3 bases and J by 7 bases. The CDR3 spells CASSLGGQGAFGYTF. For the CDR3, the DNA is TGTGCCAGCAGCTTGGGCGGGCAGGGGGCGTTTGGCTACACCTTC.

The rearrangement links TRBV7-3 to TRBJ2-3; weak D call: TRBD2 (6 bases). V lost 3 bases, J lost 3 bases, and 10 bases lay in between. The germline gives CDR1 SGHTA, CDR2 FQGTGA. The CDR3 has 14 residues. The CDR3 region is CASSLEGLTDTQYF. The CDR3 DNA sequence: TGTGCCAGCAGCTTGGAGGGATTGACAGATACGCAGTATTTT.

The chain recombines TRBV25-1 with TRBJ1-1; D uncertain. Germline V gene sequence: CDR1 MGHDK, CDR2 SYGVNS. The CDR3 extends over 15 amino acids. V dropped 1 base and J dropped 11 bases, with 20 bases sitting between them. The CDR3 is CASSESLGEYNVAFF. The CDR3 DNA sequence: TGTGCCAGCAGTGAATCGCTTGGGGAGTATAATGTGGCTTTCTTT.

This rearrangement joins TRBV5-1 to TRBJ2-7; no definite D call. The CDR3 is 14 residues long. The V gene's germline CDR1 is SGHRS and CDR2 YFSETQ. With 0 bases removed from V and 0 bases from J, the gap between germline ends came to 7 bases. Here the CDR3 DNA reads TGCGCCAGCAGCTTGGTGGGCAGCTCCTACGAGCAGTACTTC. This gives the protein CASSLVGSSYEQYF.